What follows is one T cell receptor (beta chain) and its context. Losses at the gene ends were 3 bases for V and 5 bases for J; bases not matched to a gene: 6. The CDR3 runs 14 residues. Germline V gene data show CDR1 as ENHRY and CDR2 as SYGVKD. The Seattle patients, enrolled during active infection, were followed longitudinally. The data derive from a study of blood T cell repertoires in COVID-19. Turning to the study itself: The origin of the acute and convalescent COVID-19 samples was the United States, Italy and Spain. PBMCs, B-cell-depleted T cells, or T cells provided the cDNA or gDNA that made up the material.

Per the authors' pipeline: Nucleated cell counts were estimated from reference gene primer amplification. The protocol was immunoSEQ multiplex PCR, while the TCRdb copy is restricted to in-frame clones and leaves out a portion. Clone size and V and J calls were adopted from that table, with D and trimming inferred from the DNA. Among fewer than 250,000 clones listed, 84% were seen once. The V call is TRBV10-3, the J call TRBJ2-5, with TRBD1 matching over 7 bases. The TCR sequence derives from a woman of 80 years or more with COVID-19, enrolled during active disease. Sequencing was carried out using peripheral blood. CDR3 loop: CAISEVGGGETQYF. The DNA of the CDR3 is TGTGCCATCAGTGAAGTAGGGGGCGGTGAGACCCAGTACTTC.